The 4 T cell receptor beta chains below come from one sample, sequenced in a study of shared clonotypes between healthy human individuals. The method was immunoSEQ multiplex PCR; TCRdb's version includes in-frame clones alone and lacks a portion of them. The sample lists roughly 2.5 million clones, more than 80% occurring once. The sequencing input was naive CD4+ T cells sorted from blood. Subset reported: CD45RA+ positively selected. All receptors derive from a man aged 18 to 29 in good health.

The gene calls are TRBV14 and TRBJ2-7, with TRBD2 matching over 13 bases. Germline trimming cut 4 bases from V and 2 bases from J; bases unmatched to any gene: 2. The CDR3 length is 15 residues. Germline V gene sequence: CDR1 SGHDN, CDR2 FVKESK. The CDR3, as DNA: TGTGCCAGCAGCCGGACTAGCGGGGGAACCTACGAGCAGTACTTC. This codes for CASSRTSGGTYEQYF.

J is TRBJ2-1 and V is TRBV28; TRBD2 aligns across 8 bases. CDR1 is MDHEN, CDR2 SYDVKM, per germline. Trimming removed 4 bases from V and 9 bases from J; junction bases left unmatched: 14. The CDR3 contains 16 residues. In nucleotides, the CDR3 is TGTGCCAGCAGTTCCGAAGCGGGAGAGGTTTTCATTGAGCAGTTCTTC. Amino acid sequence: CASSSEAGEVFIEQFF.

The rearrangement links TRBV11-2 to TRBJ1-3; D might be TRBD1 (6 bases). The V end lost 0 bases, the J end lost 0 bases, and 9 bases lay between the germline ends. There are 16 residues in the CDR3. Germline CDR1 SGHAT, CDR2 FQNNGV. The DNA of the CDR3 is TGTGCCAGCAGCTTAGATAGGGGGTTCTCTGGAAACACCATATATTTT. It translates to CASSLDRGFSGNTIYF.

The chain is built from TRBV27 and TRBJ2-3, with TRBD2 matching 7 bases. Trimming cost V 8 bases and J 0 bases; bases outside gene matches: 11. Looked up from germline, CDR1 is MNHEY and CDR2 is SMNVEV (reference sequence). This CDR3 region has 16 residues. The CDR3 nucleotides are TGTGCCAGCGGAGAACGGGACTACCCTAGCACAGATACGCAGTATTTT. Its translation: CASGERDYPSTDTQYF.